Listed below are T cell receptor beta chains from one sample, sequenced in a study of T cell changes during pregnancy in multiple sclerosis. The method was immunoSEQ multiplex PCR; TCRdb's version includes in-frame clones alone and lacks a portion of them. This table has fewer than 45,000 clones, about 94% appearing once. Sequencing used CD8+ T cells from peripheral blood mononuclear cells, obtained in the third trimester of pregnancy. Receptors were obtained from a female donor with multiple sclerosis, enrolled in a pregnancy study. CDR3s include the opening cysteine and the closing phenylalanine or tryptophan. A D gene is named only where the DNA matches it firmly. Expanded clones get a size class; other rows say once, few or many, or leave the size out.

D	J	size	V	DNA	CDR3
TRBD1	TRBJ1-4	NA	TRBV9	TGTGCCAGCAGCGCCGGACAGGGCACCTGGACTAATGAAAAACTGTTTTTT	CASSAGQGTWTNEKLFF
NA	TRBJ2-7	NA	TRBV27	TGTGCCAGCAGTACTCACTTCGCCTACGAGCAGTACTTC	CASSTHFAYEQYF
NA	TRBJ1-6	NA	TRBV27	TGTGCCAGCAGTCTCTATAATTCACCCCTCCACTTT	CASSLYNSPLHF
NA	TRBJ1-1	NA	TRBV30	TGTGCCTGGAGTGGAGAGAACACTGAAGCTTTCTTT	CAWSGENTEAFF
TRBD1	TRBJ1-4	NA	TRBV4-1	TGCGCCAGCAGCCAAGTTCCCGAGGGGGCGGAGGATGAAAAACTGTTTTTT	CASSQVPEGAEDEKLFF
NA	TRBJ2-3	NA	TRBV7-8	TGTGCCAGCAGCACTGTAGGGGAGGCGGCAGATACGCAGTATTTT	CASSTVGEAADTQYF
NA	TRBJ2-7	NA	TRBV27	TGTGCCAGCAGTTCCTCCTACGAGCAGTACTTC	CASSSSYEQYF
TRBD2	TRBJ2-7	once	TRBV28	TGTGCCAGCAGTACAGGGACTAGCGGTTTCTACGAGCAGTACTTC	CASSTGTSGFYEQYF
NA	TRBJ1-5	NA	TRBV13	TGTGCCAGCAGCCCAGGGGGCAATCAGCCCCAGCATTTT	CASSPGGNQPQHF
TRBD2	TRBJ2-7	NA	TRBV19	TGTGCCAGTAGTATAGTTACTAGCGGGAGTGGCGAGCAGTACTTC	CASSIVTSGSGEQYF
NA	TRBJ2-1	NA	TRBV28	TGTGCCAGCAGTTTGGCAGGGATCGGGCTAGCGAATTTCTACAATGAGCAGTTCTTC	CASSLAGIGLANFYNEQFF
NA	TRBJ1-1	NA	TRBV7-9	TGTGCCAGCACCACAGGGAACACTGAAGCTTTCTTT	CASTTGNTEAFF
NA	TRBJ1-1	NA	TRBV14	TGTGCCAGCAGCCGGGACGGCTCCAGGGGCACTGAAGCTTTCTTT	CASSRDGSRGTEAFF
TRBD2	TRBJ2-1	NA	TRBV6-1	TGTGCCAGCAGTGCTGGGACTAGTAGGTACAATGAGCAGTTCTTC	CASSAGTSRYNEQFF
NA	TRBJ2-1	NA	TRBV29-1	TGCAGCGTCCGGGGAGGACTGTACAATGAGCAGTTCTTC	CSVRGGLYNEQFF
TRBD1	TRBJ1-2	NA	TRBV27	TGTGCCAGCAGGTCCGGGACAGGGGCTCTTGGCTACACCTTC	CASRSGTGALGYTF
NA	TRBJ2-7	NA	TRBV6-1	TGTGCCAGCAGTGAAATAAGCGTCAGCTCCTACGAGCAGTACTTC	CASSEISVSSYEQYF
NA	TRBJ2-5	NA	TRBV15	TGTGCCACCATCAAGGCGGAGCTGTACCAAGAGACCCAGTACTTC	CATIKAELYQETQYF
TRBD1	TRBJ1-2	NA	TRBV2	TGTGCCAGCAGTACCCGGACAGGAGCTAACTATGGCTACACCTTC	CASSTRTGANYGYTF
TRBD2	TRBJ2-1	once	TRBV18	TGTGCCAGCTCACCTCTAGCGGCCCCCTCCTACAATGAGCAGTTCTTC	CASSPLAAPSYNEQFF
NA	TRBJ1-5	NA	TRBV6-6	TGTGCCAGCAGTTTCCATCCGGCGGATCAGCCCCAGCATTTT	CASSFHPADQPQHF
TRBD2	TRBJ2-1	NA	TRBV7-3	TGTGCCAGCAGCTCGGGACTAGCGGGCTACAATGAGCAGTTCTTC	CASSSGLAGYNEQFF
TRBD1	TRBJ1-4	NA	TRBV27	TGTGCCAGCAGTTTTTATCAGGGGGCTAATGAAAAACTGTTTTTT	CASSFYQGANEKLFF
TRBD1	TRBJ1-2	NA	TRBV5-4	TGTGCCAGCAGCCTAGGACAGGGAGGCACCTTC	CASSLGQGGTF
NA	TRBJ2-7	NA	TRBV6-5	TGTGCCAGCACGGACGGGAGACGAAACGAGCAGTACTTC	CASTDGRRNEQYF
NA	TRBJ2-1	NA	TRBV4-1	TGCGCCAGCAGCCAAGTGGGCGATGAGCAGTTCTTC	CASSQVGDEQFF
NA	TRBJ2-7	NA	TRBV6-1	TGTGCCAGCAGTGAGGACACCGAGCAGTACTTC	CASSEDTEQYF
TRBD1	TRBJ1-2	NA	TRBV28	TGTGCCAGCAGGGGTGGACAGGGGAGGAATGGCTACACCTTC	CASRGGQGRNGYTF